What follows describes a single T cell receptor beta chain. The method was immunoSEQ multiplex PCR; TCRdb's version includes in-frame clones alone and lacks a portion of them. Of about 14,000 clones in the sample, about 80% are singletons; the top ten hold about 39%. The data are from a study of OX40 agonist ivuxolimab in advanced cancers. Turning to the study itself: A diagnosis of hepatocellular carcinoma, melanoma, renal cell or head and neck cancer was present in dose-escalation patients.

V lost 2 bases and J lost 2; bases outside the gene matches: 4. The CDR3 length is 15 residues. Germline loops: CDR1 MNHEY, CDR2 SMNVEV (reference sequence). This clonotype was obtained from an adult with an advanced solid tumor such as melanoma, head and neck, liver or kidney cancer. The chain carries TRBV27 and TRBJ1-1; TRBD1 matches at 8 bases. The sample in question was CD4+ or CD8+ T cells sorted from blood, obtained in a trial of the OX40 agonist ivuxolimab. CDR3 region: CASSLVDRANTEAFF. The CDR3 DNA follows: TGTGCCAGCAGTTTAGTGGACAGGGCAAACACTGAAGCTTTCTTT.